This TCR beta chain was identified during a study of blood T cell repertoires in COVID-19. Clones were read by immunoSEQ multiplex PCR, and TCRdb kept only the in-frame ones, dropping some. The repertoire holds more than 350,000 clones, with roughly 84% as singletons. The study recruited people aged 18 to 89 years across about two dozen US areas. Assignment of participants to cohorts was predicated upon participant-reported clinical history. Shortly before study entry, within 2 weeks, exposed participants had met a COVID-19 case. Germline V CDR1 and CDR2: MDHEN, SYDVKM. The CDR3 loop spans 11 amino acids. Trimming removed 4 bases from V and 6 bases from J, with 7 bases in between.

The specimen sequenced was PBMCs or T cells enriched from blood (not recorded which). The chain is built from TRBV28 and TRBJ2-7, with D uncertain. This sequence originates from a young woman who had been exposed to COVID-19. The CDR3 spells CASSYLGEQYF. In DNA, the CDR3 is TGTGCCAGCAGTTACCTAGGCGAGCAGTACTTC.